The 4 T cell receptor beta chains given below trace back to one sample, sequenced in a study of spatial heterogeneity in lung cancer. TCRdb redid the calling of the 5' RACE reads with MiXCR, one entry per CDR3 protein. The sample includes roughly 20,000 distinct CDR3 sequences, about 4.6% seen only once; the top ten take around 7.4%. Specified time point: sample taken at primary tumor resection. Material for sequencing was whole RNA from tumor, nontumor lung or frozen PBMC, left unsorted. The sample in question was PBMCs, obtained at surgery. Receptor source: a male donor with early-stage non-small cell lung cancer.

The chain employs TRBV7-3 and TRBJ2-2; a possible D gene is TRBD1 (6 bases). From germline, CDR1 is SGHTA and CDR2 FQGTGA. V was clipped by 2 bases and J by 3 bases, with 13 bases between them. The CDR3 covers 16 residues. CDR3 sequence: CASSLYWTAYTGELFF. The CDR3 region has the DNA TGTGCCAGCAGCTTATACTGGACAGCTTACACCGGGGAGCTGTTTTTT.

This clonotype came up many times. CDR3 nucleotides: TGTGCCAGCAGCAGTAGCGGGAGGGGAACCTCATACCAAGAGACCCAGTACTTC. It encodes CASSSSGRGTSYQETQYF. The V call is TRBV27, the J call TRBJ2-5; TRBD2 matches 11 bases. Trimming removed 6 bases from V and 0 bases from J; junction bases left unmatched: 12. Germline CDR1 and CDR2: MNHEY and SMNVEV (reference sequence). The CDR3 totals 18 residues.

V usage is TRBV20-1 and J usage is TRBJ2-1; possible D gene TRBD2, 7 bases. Trimming stripped 8 bases from V and 7 bases from J, with 18 bases between. This CDR3 comprises 13 residues. Germline-derived CDR1 and CDR2 are DFQATT and SNEGSKA (reference sequence). The CDR3 bases are TGCAGTCCCAGGGGAGGGGGAAGGAATGAGCAGTTCTTC. Its protein is CSPRGGGRNEQFF.

This clonotype has at least ten counts. The chain joins TRBV12-3 or TRBV12-4 to TRBJ2-7, with 9 bases fitting TRBD1. This CDR3 contains 15 residues. Losses at the gene ends were 4 bases for V and 0 bases for J; bases not matched to a gene: 4. The CDR3 nucleotides are TGTGCCAGCAGTTCTCCGGGACAGGGCTCCTACGAGCAGTACTTC. Translated, it gives CASSSPGQGSYEQYF.